Following are 25 T cell receptor beta chains from one sample sequenced in a study of shared clonotypes between healthy human individuals. The protocol was immunoSEQ multiplex PCR, while the TCRdb copy is restricted to in-frame clones and leaves out a portion. The table shows about 1,800,000 clones, with approximately 95% occurring only once. CD45RO-negative, CCR7-positively selected cells formed the naive CD8 fraction, excluding terminally differentiated effector memory CD45RA+ cells. The sample consisted of naive CD8+ T cells sorted from blood. Receptors were obtained from a young man in good health.

The rearrangement joins TRBV6-6 to TRBJ2-2; possible D gene TRBD1, 6 bases. The CDR3 extends over 13 amino acids. The V end lost 2 bases, the J end lost 8 bases, and 9 bases lay between the germline ends. Per germline, CDR1 MNHNY and CDR2 SVGAGI (reference sequence). The CDR3 sequence: CASSYMGAGELFF. The DNA for the CDR3 is TGTGCCAGCAGTTACATGGGGGCGGGGGAGCTGTTTTTT.

The rearrangement uses TRBV27 and TRBJ1-2; no definite D call. Germline V gene sequence: CDR1 MNHEY, CDR2 SMNVEV (reference sequence). CDR3 length: 10 residues. V was shortened by 8 bases and J by 8 bases, with 9 bases between the two germline ends. This CDR3 reads CASSDVGYTF. The CDR3 DNA reads as TGTGCCAGCTCGGATGTGGGCTACACCTTC.

The chain employs TRBV9 and TRBJ1-1; 8 bases map to TRBD1. This CDR3 region has 18 residues. The ends lost 1 base at V and 4 bases at J; junction bases unmatched: 15. Germline V lookup: CDR1 SGDLS, CDR2 YYNGEE. CDR3 nucleotide sequence: TGTGCCAGCAGCGTAAATCCCCAGGACAGGGCCCCGGGCACTGAAGCTTTCTTT. Its protein is CASSVNPQDRAPGTEAFF. Drawing the rest from reference TRBV9 and TRBJ1-1, the complete variable domain is DSGVTQTPKHLITATGQRVTLRCSPRSGDLSVYWYQQSLDQGLQFLIQYYNGEERAKGNILERFSAQQFPDLHSELNLSSLELGDSALYFCASSVNPQDRAPGTEAFFGQGTRLTVV.

This chain joins TRBV29-1 and TRBJ2-3, with TRBD1 as a possible D gene (6 bases). The CDR3 has 14 amino acids. The germline CDR1 and CDR2 sequences are SQVTM and ANQGSEA. The ends were cut back, 4 bases at V and 0 bases at J, with 11 bases in the middle. Here the CDR3 DNA reads TGCAGCGTTGTCCAGGGGCCTAGCACAGATACGCAGTATTTT. Translating gives CSVVQGPSTDTQYF.

This rearrangement joins TRBV2 to TRBJ2-2; D remains unclear. The CDR3 covers 12 residues. V lost 6 bases to trimming and J lost 3 bases, with 5 bases between them. Germline values: CDR1 SNHLY, CDR2 FYNNEI. CDR3 in DNA: TGTGCCAGCAGGCAGCACACCGGGGAGCTGTTTTTT. Translated: CASRQHTGELFF.

This chain's CDR3 is CASSLASGERYQETQYF. The CDR3, as DNA: TGTGCCAGCAGCTTAGCTAGCGGCGAGCGGTACCAAGAGACCCAGTACTTC. V and J are TRBV13 and TRBJ2-5; TRBD2 matches at 7 bases. Germline loops: CDR1 PRHDT, CDR2 FYEKMQ (reference sequence). Germline trimming cut 1 base from V and 0 bases from J; bases unmatched to any gene: 8. The CDR3 has 17 residues.

The chain combines TRBV11-1 with TRBJ2-2; possibly TRBD1 for D (5 bases). Germline-derived CDR1 and CDR2 are SGHAT and FQDESV (reference sequence). CDR3 size: 14 residues. With 4 bases removed from V and 3 bases from J, the gap between germline ends came to 9 bases. The CDR3 reads CASSSRQYTGELFF. The CDR3, as DNA: TGTGCCAGCAGCTCCCGACAGTACACCGGGGAGCTGTTTTTT.

The rearrangement joins TRBV4-1 to TRBJ2-7, with 10 bases fitting TRBD2. The CDR3 extends over 16 amino acids. Trimming at V came to 1 base and at J to 1 base, leaving 4 bases not matched to a gene. From germline, CDR1 is MGHRA and CDR2 YSYEKL. DNA of the CDR3: TGCGCCAGCAGCCAAGGGATAGCGGGGGGTTCCTACGAGCAGTACTTC. Its protein product is CASSQGIAGGSYEQYF.

V usage is TRBV5-1 and J usage is TRBJ2-7; 8 bases match TRBD1. CDR1 is SGHRS and CDR2 is YFSETQ in the germline V gene. With 0 bases clipped from V and 3 bases from J, the junction kept 8 bases outside the gene matches. The CDR3 loop spans 16 amino acids. The DNA of the CDR3 is TGCGCCAGCAGCTTGGGGGCCGGGACAGGCAGCTACGAGCAGTACTTC. Translating gives CASSLGAGTGSYEQYF. The full variable domain, its missing parts supplied by reference TRBV5-1 and TRBJ2-7, is KAGVTQTPRYLIKTRGQQVTLSCSPISGHRSVSWYQQTPGQGLQFLFEYFSETQRNKGNFPGRFSGRQFSNSRSEMNVSTLELGDSALYLCASSLGAGTGSYEQYFGPGTRLTVT.

The V gene is TRBV9, the J gene TRBJ2-7; weak D call: TRBD1 (6 bases). Trimming took off 3 bases at V and 5 bases at J, with 18 bases between the two ends. This CDR3 spans 15 amino acids. Germline lookup yields CDR1 SGDLS and CDR2 YYNGEE. This chain's CDR3 is CASSDVGTSPDEQYF. The CDR3 DNA sequence: TGTGCCAGCAGCGACGTCGGGACAAGTCCCGACGAGCAGTACTTC.

This chain connects TRBV5-1 to TRBJ1-6; possible D gene TRBD1, 5 bases. V was trimmed by 2 bases and J by 6 bases, leaving 18 bases between them. CDR1 and CDR2 from the germline V gene are SGHRS and YFSETQ. The CDR3 sequence is 17 residues long. The CDR3 nucleotides read TGCGCCAGCAGCTTTTATACAGGAGGACTGAGTAATTCACCCCTCCACTTT. Translation: CASSFYTGGLSNSPLHF.

This rearrangement joins TRBV14 to TRBJ2-7, with D perhaps assigned TRBD1 or TRBD2 (5 bases each). V lost 0 bases and J lost 4, with 16 bases in between. This CDR3 has 16 amino acids. Germline V lookup: CDR1 SGHDN, CDR2 FVKESK. The CDR3 is CASSQEFRGARYEQYF. DNA for the CDR3: TGTGCCAGCAGCCAAGAATTTAGAGGGGCGAGATACGAGCAGTACTTC.

V gene TRBV7-6 combines with J gene TRBJ1-2; tentatively, D is TRBD1 (5 bases). The CDR3 runs to 14 residues. The germline CDR1 and CDR2 sequences are SGHVS and FNYEAQ. The V and J ends lost 2 bases and 6 bases respectively, with 13 bases between them. CDR3 region: CASSLTGTADGYTF. CDR3 coding DNA: TGTGCCAGCAGCTTAACCGGGACCGCTGATGGCTACACCTTC.

As regards this clone: At the DNA level, this CDR3 is encoded by other sequences in the same sample as well. This chain links TRBV7-8 with TRBJ2-7, with D tentatively TRBD2 (6 bases). The germline CDR1 and CDR2 sequences are SGHVS and FQNEAQ. V was cut by 1 base and J by 3 bases, with 7 bases left in between. CDR3 size: 13 residues. The CDR3 is CASSLGLGYEQYF. CDR3 sequence (DNA): TGTGCCAGCAGCTTAGGACTAGGCTACGAGCAGTACTTC.

V usage is TRBV6-1 and J usage is TRBJ2-7; D perhaps matches TRBD2 (6 bases). The germline CDR1 and CDR2 sequences are MNHNS and SASEGT. V was trimmed by 6 bases and J by 2 bases, leaving 11 bases between them. The CDR3 runs to 13 residues. The CDR3 here is CASSARETYEQYF. Here the CDR3 DNA reads TGTGCCAGCAGCGCTCGGGAGACCTACGAGCAGTACTTC.

This clone was seen a single time. The V gene is TRBV19, the J gene TRBJ2-4, with D tentatively TRBD2 (7 bases). V was pared by 5 bases and J by 8 bases, with 13 bases between. There are 13 residues in the CDR3. CDR1 is LNHDA and CDR2 is SQIVND in the germline V gene (reference sequence). The CDR3 here is CASSLEGGYIQYF. CDR3 coding DNA: TGTGCCAGTAGTCTCGAGGGGGGGTACATTCAGTACTTC.

The chain employs TRBV27 and TRBJ2-7; D not resolved. Per germline, CDR1 MNHEY and CDR2 SMNVEV (reference sequence). This CDR3 region has 11 residues. The ends were cut back, 6 bases at V and 5 bases at J, with 8 bases in the middle. DNA of the CDR3: TGTGCCAGCAGGGGCTCGGACGAGCAGTACTTC. It codes for CASRGSDEQYF.

This sequence joins TRBV11-2 and TRBJ2-7, with D perhaps being TRBD1 or TRBD2 (5 bases each). Germline V gene sequence: CDR1 SGHAT, CDR2 FQNNGV. CDR3 length: 13 amino acids. Trimming removed 3 bases from V and 6 bases from J, with 12 bases in between. The CDR3 region is CASSFRGLFEQYF. In nucleotides, the CDR3 is TGTGCCAGCAGCTTCCGGGGCCTCTTCGAGCAGTACTTC.

The chain combines TRBV6-6 with TRBJ2-7; unclear D gene. The V gene's germline CDR1 is MNHNY and CDR2 SVGAGI (reference sequence). V gave up 4 bases and J gave up 2 bases, with 6 bases separating them. The CDR3 contains 12 residues. Written as DNA, the CDR3 is TGTGCCAGCAGTTCACTCGCCTACGAGCAGTACTTC. Translated, it gives CASSSLAYEQYF.

Turning to this clone: This sample also contains other DNA sequences that code for the same CDR3. The rearrangement uses TRBV4-1 and TRBJ2-7; TRBD2 aligns across 9 bases. Trimming removed 1 base from V and 0 bases from J; junction bases left unmatched: 4. From germline, CDR1 is MGHRA and CDR2 YSYEKL. The CDR3 length is 16 residues. The CDR3 sequence is CASSQGGGGSSYEQYF. The DNA of the CDR3 is TGCGCCAGCAGCCAAGGCGGGGGGGGGAGCTCCTACGAGCAGTACTTC.

This CDR3 is CASSQSGGALNYGYTF. In DNA, the CDR3 is TGTGCCAGCAGCCAGTCGGGCGGGGCGTTGAACTATGGCTACACCTTC. The chain employs TRBV14 and TRBJ1-2; possible D gene TRBD1, 5 bases. Germline loops: CDR1 SGHDN, CDR2 FVKESK. V was clipped by 3 bases and J by 2 bases, with 16 bases between them. The CDR3 length is 16 residues.

The rearrangement uses TRBV12-5 and TRBJ2-7; 10 bases line up with TRBD2. With V trimmed by 5 bases and J by 2 bases, 3 bases remained unmatched. The CDR3 sequence is 14 residues long. CDR1 and CDR2 (germline): LGHNT, FRNRAP. CDR3 protein: CASGVGLATYEQYF. In DNA, the CDR3 is TGTGCTAGTGGTGTGGGACTAGCGACCTACGAGCAGTACTTC.

The V gene is TRBV7-8, the J gene TRBJ1-2, with 8 bases that match TRBD1. The CDR3 sequence is 16 residues long. CDR1 and CDR2 from the germline V gene are SGHVS and FQNEAQ. V shed 0 bases, J shed 4 bases, and the junction held 7 bases outside the gene matches. Here the CDR3 DNA reads TGTGCCAGCAGCTTAGCGGTATCCGGGACAGGCTATGGCTACACCTTC. It translates to CASSLAVSGTGYGYTF.

A word on this clone: Other DNA sequences within the sample encode an identical CDR3. This rearrangement joins TRBV5-1 to TRBJ1-2; D gene uncertain. The V and J ends lost 0 bases and 1 base respectively, with 4 bases between them. The CDR3 has 13 amino acids. Germline V gene data show CDR1 as SGHRS and CDR2 as YFSETQ. The CDR3 here is CASSLDSNYGYTF. CDR3 sequence (DNA): TGCGCCAGCAGCTTGGACAGTAACTATGGCTACACCTTC.

Of note for this clone: This sample includes further DNA sequences coding for the same CDR3. The V gene is TRBV9, the J gene TRBJ2-5; no clear D gene. V lost 4 bases to trimming and J lost 2 bases, with 9 bases between them. This CDR3 comprises 13 residues. Germline V gene data show CDR1 as SGDLS and CDR2 as YYNGEE. CDR3 residues: CASSPPRQETQYF. DNA for the CDR3: TGTGCCAGCAGCCCCCCGAGACAAGAGACCCAGTACTTC. The entire variable domain, with the rest obtained from reference TRBV9 and TRBJ2-5, is as follows: DSGVTQTPKHLITATGQRVTLRCSPRSGDLSVYWYQQSLDQGLQFLIQYYNGEERAKGNILERFSAQQFPDLHSELNLSSLELGDSALYFCASSPPRQETQYFGPGTRLLVL.